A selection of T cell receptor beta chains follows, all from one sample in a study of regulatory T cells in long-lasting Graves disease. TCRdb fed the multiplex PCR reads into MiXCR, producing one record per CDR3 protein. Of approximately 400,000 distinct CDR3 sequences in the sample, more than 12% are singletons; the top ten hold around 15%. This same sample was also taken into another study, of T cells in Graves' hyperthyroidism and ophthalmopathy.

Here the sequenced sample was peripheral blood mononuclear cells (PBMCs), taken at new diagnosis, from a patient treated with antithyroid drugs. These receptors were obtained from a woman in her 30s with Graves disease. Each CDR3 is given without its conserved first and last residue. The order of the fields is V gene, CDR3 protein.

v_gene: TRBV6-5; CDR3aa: ASSYGGRDGYT
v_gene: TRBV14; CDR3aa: ASSQEAGSGYT
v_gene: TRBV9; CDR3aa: ASSAGDSYEQY
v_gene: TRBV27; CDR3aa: ASSLGTGNEKLF
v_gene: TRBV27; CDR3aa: ASRSDRLGYSNQPQH
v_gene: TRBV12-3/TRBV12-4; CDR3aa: ASSLRTGAGYT
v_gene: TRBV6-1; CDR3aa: ASNREGRVNEQF
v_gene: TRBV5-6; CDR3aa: ASSSLGNQPQH
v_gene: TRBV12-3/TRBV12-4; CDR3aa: ASNSLGDSANNEQF
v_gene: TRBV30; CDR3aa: AWSVTDRVS